This T cell receptor (beta chain) is drawn from a study of T cells in Graves' hyperthyroidism and ophthalmopathy. What was amplified from RNA transcripts were TCR beta CDR3 regions. First-round RT-PCR of the TCR CDR3 relied on the HTBI primer set. One entry per CDR3 protein, called by TCRdb with MiXCR from the multiplex PCR reads. The sample includes about 520,000 distinct CDR3 sequences, less than 25% seen only once; the top ten take about 30%. This clonotype has a count of ten or more. This CDR3 contains 17 residues. The germline V gene has CDR1 SGHAT and CDR2 FQNNGV. After removal of 5 bases from V and 4 bases from J, the junction contained 10 bases not matched to a gene. When ophthalmopathy did not progress within 18 months, Graves' hyperthyroidism was considered stable.

This chain uses TRBV11-2 with TRBJ2-7; TRBD2 aligns across 14 bases. Sequenced material: blood. The TCR originated in a man younger than 35 with Graves' hyperthyroidism. Here the CDR3 DNA reads TGTGCCAGCAGCCCCTACTTGACTAGCGGGGGGGGATACGAGCAGTACTTC. This encodes CASSPYLTSGGGYEQYF.